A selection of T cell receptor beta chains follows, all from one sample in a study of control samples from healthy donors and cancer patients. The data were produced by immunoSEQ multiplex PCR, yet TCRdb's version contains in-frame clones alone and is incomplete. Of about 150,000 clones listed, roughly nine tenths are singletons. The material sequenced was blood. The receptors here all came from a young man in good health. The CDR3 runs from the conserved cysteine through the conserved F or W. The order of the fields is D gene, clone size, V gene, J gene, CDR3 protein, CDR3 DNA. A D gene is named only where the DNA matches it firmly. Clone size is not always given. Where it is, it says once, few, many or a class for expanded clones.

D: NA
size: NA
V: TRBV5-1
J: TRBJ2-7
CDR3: CASSLRGFIYEQYF
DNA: TGCGCCAGCAGCTTGCGGGGTTTTATCTACGAGCAGTACTTC

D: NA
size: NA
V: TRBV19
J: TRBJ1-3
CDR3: CASSILPLRNTPSDTIYF
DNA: TGTGCCAGTAGTATATTGCCTTTAAGAAACACCCCGAGCGACACCATATATTTT

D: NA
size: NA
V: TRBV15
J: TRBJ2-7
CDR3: CATSRDVEAEQYF
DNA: TGTGCCACCAGCAGAGACGTTGAAGCGGAGCAGTACTTC

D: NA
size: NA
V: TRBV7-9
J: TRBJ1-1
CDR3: CASSLPGDNTEAFF
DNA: TGTGCCAGCAGCTTACCGGGGGATAACACTGAAGCTTTCTTT

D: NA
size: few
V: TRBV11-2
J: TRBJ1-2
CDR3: CASSLDPASYGYTF
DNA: TGTGCCAGCAGCTTAGATCCGGCGTCCTATGGCTACACCTTC

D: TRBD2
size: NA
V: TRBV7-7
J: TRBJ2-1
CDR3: CASSWGTSGTYEQFF
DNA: TGTGCTAGCAGCTGGGGGACTAGCGGGACCTATGAGCAGTTCTTC

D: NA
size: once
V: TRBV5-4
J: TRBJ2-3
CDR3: CASSFTSGRTDTQYF
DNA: TGTGCCAGCAGCTTTACCTCTGGGAGGACAGATACGCAGTATTTT

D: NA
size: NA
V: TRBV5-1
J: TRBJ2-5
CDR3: CASSLDSQETQYF
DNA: TGCGCCAGCAGCCTTGACAGTCAAGAGACCCAGTACTTC

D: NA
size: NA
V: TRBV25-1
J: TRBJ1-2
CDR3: CASSEEPTGLHGYTF
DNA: TGTGCCAGCAGTGAAGAGCCCACAGGGCTTCATGGCTACACCTTC

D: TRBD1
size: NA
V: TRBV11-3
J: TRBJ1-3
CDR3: CASSPSTGVGGNTIYF
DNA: TGTGCCAGCAGCCCCTCTACAGGGGTCGGTGGAAACACCATATATTTT

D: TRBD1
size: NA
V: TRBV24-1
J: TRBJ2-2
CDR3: CATSEPPGQGANTGELFF
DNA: TGTGCCACCAGTGAACCGCCGGGACAGGGTGCGAACACCGGGGAGCTGTTTTTT

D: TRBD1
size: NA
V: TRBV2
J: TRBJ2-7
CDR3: CASSPKTGGLYEQYF
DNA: TGTGCCAGCAGTCCTAAGACAGGGGGCTTGTACGAGCAGTACTTC

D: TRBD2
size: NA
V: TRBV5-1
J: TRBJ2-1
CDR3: CASSPTSGSYNEQFF
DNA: TGCGCCAGCAGCCCCACTAGCGGGAGCTACAATGAGCAGTTCTTC

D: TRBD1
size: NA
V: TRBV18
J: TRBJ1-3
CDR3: CASSRGQGAGNTIYF
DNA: TGTGCCAGCTCACGCGGACAGGGGGCTGGAAACACCATATATTTT

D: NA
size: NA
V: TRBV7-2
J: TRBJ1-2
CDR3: CASSLGRALGGYTF
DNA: TGTGCCAGCAGCTTAGGGCGGGCCCTTGGGGGCTACACCTTC

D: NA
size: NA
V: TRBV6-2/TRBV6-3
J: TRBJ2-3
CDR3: CASSFIQDTQYF
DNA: TGTGCCAGCAGTTTCATACAAGATACGCAGTATTTT

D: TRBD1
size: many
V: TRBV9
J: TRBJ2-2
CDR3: CASSVGKGAGTGELFF
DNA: TGTGCCAGCAGCGTAGGCAAGGGGGCGGGCACCGGGGAGCTGTTTTTT

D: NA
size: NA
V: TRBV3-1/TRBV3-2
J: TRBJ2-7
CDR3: CASRADSSGPYEQYF
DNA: TGTGCCAGCAGGGCAGACAGCTCCGGCCCTTACGAGCAGTACTTC

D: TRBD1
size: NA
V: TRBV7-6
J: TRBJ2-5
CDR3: CASSLGRTGWETQYF
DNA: TGTGCCAGCAGCCTAGGGCGGACAGGATGGGAGACCCAGTACTTC

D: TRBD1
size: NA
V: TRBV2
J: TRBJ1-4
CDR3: CASSYRGRIEKLFF
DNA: TGTGCCAGCAGTTACAGGGGGCGTATTGAAAAACTGTTTTTT

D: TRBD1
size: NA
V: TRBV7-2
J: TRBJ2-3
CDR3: CASRGGRGLDTQYF
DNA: TGTGCCAGCAGGGGTGGCAGGGGGCTAGATACGCAGTATTTT

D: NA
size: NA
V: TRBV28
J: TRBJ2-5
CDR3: CASSLLSGPSGTQYF
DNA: TGTGCCAGCAGTTTATTAAGCGGGCCCAGTGGGACCCAGTACTTC

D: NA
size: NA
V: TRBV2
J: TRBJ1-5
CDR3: CASSEGPGQLNQPQHF
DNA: TGTGCCAGCAGTGAAGGGCCAGGGCAGCTCAATCAGCCCCAGCATTTT

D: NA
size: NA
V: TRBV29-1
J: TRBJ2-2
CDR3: CSVGGERALTNTGELFF
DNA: TGCAGCGTTGGGGGGGAGAGGGCCCTAACGAACACCGGGGAGCTGTTTTTT

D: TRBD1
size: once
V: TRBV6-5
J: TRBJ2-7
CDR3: CASRGTGVSYEQYF
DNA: TGTGCCAGCAGGGGAACAGGGGTGTCCTACGAGCAGTACTTC

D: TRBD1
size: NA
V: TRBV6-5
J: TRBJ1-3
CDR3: CAGSNRGEGNTIYF
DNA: TGTGCCGGGTCAAACAGGGGGGAAGGAAACACCATATATTTT

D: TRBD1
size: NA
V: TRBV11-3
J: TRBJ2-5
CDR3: CASSLEGLPGQGLGETQYF
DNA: TGTGCCAGCAGCTTAGAGGGGCTCCCGGGACAGGGCTTGGGGGAGACCCAGTACTTC

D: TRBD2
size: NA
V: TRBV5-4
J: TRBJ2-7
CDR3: CASSLWLAGGSYEQYF
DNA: TGTGCCAGCAGCTTGTGGCTAGCGGGGGGATCCTACGAGCAGTACTTC

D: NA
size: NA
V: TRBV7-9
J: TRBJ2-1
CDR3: CASSRDGYNEQFF
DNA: TGTGCCAGCAGCAGGGACGGGTACAATGAGCAGTTCTTC

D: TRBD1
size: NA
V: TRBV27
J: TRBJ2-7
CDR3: CASSPTGFHEQYF
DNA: TGTGCCAGCAGCCCGACAGGGTTCCACGAGCAGTACTTC

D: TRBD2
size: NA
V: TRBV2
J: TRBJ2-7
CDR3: CASSDGGRARGEQYF
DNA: TGTGCCAGCAGTGACGGCGGGAGGGCCCGTGGCGAGCAGTACTTC

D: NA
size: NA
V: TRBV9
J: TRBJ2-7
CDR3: CASTPGTVSYEQYF
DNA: TGTGCCAGCACGCCCGGGACGGTATCCTACGAGCAGTACTTC

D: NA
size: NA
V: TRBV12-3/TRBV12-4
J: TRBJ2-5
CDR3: CASSLNSQETQYF
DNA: TGTGCCAGCAGTTTAAACAGCCAAGAGACCCAGTACTTC

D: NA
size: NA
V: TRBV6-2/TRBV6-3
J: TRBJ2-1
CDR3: CASSYERNNEQFF
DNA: TGTGCCAGCAGTTACGAGCGGAACAATGAGCAGTTCTTC

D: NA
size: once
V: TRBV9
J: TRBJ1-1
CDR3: CASSVDGARTEAFF
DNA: TGTGCCAGCAGCGTAGATGGGGCGCGAACTGAAGCTTTCTTT

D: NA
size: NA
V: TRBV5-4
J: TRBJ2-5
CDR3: CASSLDLQETQYF
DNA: TGTGCCAGCAGCTTGGATCTTCAAGAGACCCAGTACTTC

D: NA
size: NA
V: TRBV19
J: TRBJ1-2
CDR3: CASSINTGPVGYTF
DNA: TGTGCCAGTAGTATTAACACAGGACCGGTTGGCTACACCTTC

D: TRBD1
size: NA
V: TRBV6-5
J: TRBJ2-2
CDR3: CASTLTGPGELFF
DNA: TGTGCCAGCACCCTGACAGGGCCCGGGGAGCTGTTTTTT

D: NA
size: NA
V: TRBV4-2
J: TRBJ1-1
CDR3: CASSQDATNTEAFF
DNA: TGTGCCAGCAGCCAAGACGCCACGAACACTGAAGCTTTCTTT

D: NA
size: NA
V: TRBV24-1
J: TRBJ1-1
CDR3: CATSDSRGAENTEAFF
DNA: TGTGCCACCAGTGATTCTCGGGGGGCGGAGAACACTGAAGCTTTCTTT

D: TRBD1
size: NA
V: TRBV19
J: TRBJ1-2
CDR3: CASRTTGGGFGYTF
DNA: TGTGCCAGTCGAACGACAGGGGGCGGATTTGGCTACACCTTC

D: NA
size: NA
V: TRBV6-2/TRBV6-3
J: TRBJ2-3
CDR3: CASSLQGTDTQYF
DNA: TGTGCCAGCAGTCTACAGGGCACAGATACGCAGTATTTT

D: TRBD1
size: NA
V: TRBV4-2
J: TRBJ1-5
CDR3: CASSQDPATGRNQPQHF
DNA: TGTGCCAGCAGCCAAGATCCGGCGACAGGGCGGAATCAGCCCCAGCATTTT

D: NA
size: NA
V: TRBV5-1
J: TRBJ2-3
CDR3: CASSLDDTQYF
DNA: TGCGCCAGCAGCTTGGATGATACGCAGTATTTT